Below are 22 T cell receptor beta chains sequenced from a single sample in a study of T-cell memory formation after mild COVID-19. MiXCR was run by TCRdb on the 5' RACE reads, yielding one entry per CDR3 protein. This table holds 250,000 to 350,000 distinct CDR3 sequences, around 15% found once. Sequencing used PBMCs or a T cell subset sorted from them (not recorded which). The receptor set was obtained from a man in his late teens or twenties who had mild COVID-19 (a few samples of this study predate the infection). Cell type and time point are not known.

This clonotype was counted between two and nine times. The chain employs TRBV7-2 and TRBJ1-2; tentative D call: TRBD1 (6 bases). The germline V gene encodes CDR1 SGHTA and CDR2 FQGNSA. This CDR3 spans 12 amino acids. V lost 6 bases and J 8 bases, leaving 13 bases between the germline ends. The CDR3 DNA follows: TGTGCCAGCAGAGGCGCGGGGGGCGGCTACACCTTC. This sequence encodes CASRGAGGGYTF.

The sample holds a few counts of this clonotype. The V call is TRBV6-6, the J call TRBJ2-7, with 8 positions matching TRBD1. CDR3 length: 17 amino acids. Germline V gene data show CDR1 as MNHNY and CDR2 as SVGAGI (reference sequence). This CDR3 is CASSSNPPGQVVYGQYV. CDR3 in DNA: TGTGCCAGCAGTTCCAATCCGCCGGGACAGGTTGTCTACGGGCAGTACGTC.

This chain uses TRBV4-2 with TRBJ2-5; D possibly corresponds to TRBD2 (6 bases). In germline, CDR1 is LGHNA, CDR2 YNFKEQ. Trimming left V 0 bases short and J 5 bases short, with 25 bases between. The CDR3 spans 19 residues. The CDR3 DNA reads TGTGCCAGCAGCCAAGAGTTATTGGCGGGGCAGGGCAGCATGGAGACCCAGTACTTC. This translates into CASSQELLAGQGSMETQYF.

This clonotype was found a few times. The CDR3 coding sequence is TGTGCCAGCAGTTACTCGGTGGGGGCGGGGGAGCAGTTCTTC. As protein: CASSYSVGAGEQFF. The chain has TRBV6-5 and TRBJ2-1, with D perhaps TRBD1 or TRBD2 (6 bases each). V was clipped by 0 bases and J by 10 bases, with 13 bases between them. This CDR3 contains 14 residues. Germline V gene data show CDR1 as MNHEY and CDR2 as SVGAGI.

The V and J genes are TRBV2 and TRBJ2-3; TRBD2 is a possible D gene (6 bases). Germline V lookup: CDR1 SNHLY, CDR2 FYNNEI. V dropped 6 bases and J dropped 4 bases, with 14 bases sitting between them. The CDR3 consists of 14 residues. Here the CDR3 reads CASRGRKVADTQYF. The DNA of the CDR3 is TGTGCCAGCAGGGGGAGGAAAGTTGCAGATACGCAGTATTTT.

This chain uses TRBV28 with TRBJ1-4; TRBD1 matches 8 bases. The CDR3 sequence is 14 residues long. V was pared by 6 bases and J by 8 bases, with 8 bases of the junction left unmatched. Germline assignment: CDR1 MDHEN and CDR2 SYDVKM. The CDR3, as DNA: TGTGCCAGCAGACACAGGGGGTGGGGAGAAAAACTGTTTTTT. Encoded protein: CASRHRGWGEKLFF. The variable domain in full, completed from reference TRBV28 and TRBJ1-4, reads DVKVTQSSRYLVKRTGEKVFLECVQDMDHENMFWYRQDPGLGLRLIYFSYDVKMKEKGDIPEGYSVSREKKERFSLILESASTNQTSMYLCASRHRGWGEKLFFGSGTQLSVL.

This clonotype was recorded many times. The chain is built from TRBV5-1 and TRBJ2-7; 9 nucleotides line up with TRBD1. Germline loops: CDR1 SGHRS, CDR2 YFSETQ. J was trimmed by 7 bases and V by 3 bases; bases with no gene match: 5. There are 13 residues in the CDR3. As DNA, the CDR3 is TGCGCCAGCAGCTCGGACAGGGGAGGGGAGCAGTACTTC. It specifies CASSSDRGGEQYF.

This clonotype was counted only a few times. This chain's CDR3 is CASSKYGGELFF. DNA of the CDR3: TGTGCCAGCAGCAAGTACGGCGGGGAGCTGTTTTTT. The gene calls are TRBV11-3 and TRBJ2-2; the D is unclear. CDR3 length: 12 amino acids. Germline CDR1 SGHNT, CDR2 YENEEA. V was clipped by 5 bases and J by 7 bases, with 8 bases between them. The full variable domain, its missing parts supplied by reference TRBV11-3 and TRBJ2-2, is EAGVVQSPRYKIIEKKQPVAFWCNPISGHNTLYWYLQNLGQGPELLIRYENEEAVDDSQLPKDRFSAERLKGVDSTLKIQPAELGDSAVYLCASSKYGGELFFGEGSRLTVL.

This rearrangement joins TRBV7-8 to TRBJ1-2; no definite D call. Deletions cut 2 bases from V and 0 bases from J, with 4 bases between. CDR3 length equals 13 residues. Germline CDR1 is SGHVS and CDR2 is FQNEAQ. The chain's CDR3 is CASSLRANYGYTF. The CDR3 nucleotides read TGTGCCAGCAGCTTAAGGGCTAACTATGGCTACACCTTC.

The rearrangement joins TRBV28 to TRBJ1-6; no firm D call. V shed 2 bases and J shed 12 bases, with 5 bases lying between them. The CDR3 extends over 11 amino acids. Germline assignment: CDR1 MDHEN and CDR2 SYDVKM. CDR3 in DNA: TGTGCCAGCAGTTTAGTGGGACCCCTCCACTTT. This encodes CASSLVGPLHF.

This clonotype has a handful of counts. J is TRBJ1-6 and V is TRBV4-1; 8 bases are shared with TRBD1. This CDR3 contains 14 residues. J gave up 9 bases and V 4 bases, and 5 bases lay outside the gene matches. The germline V gene encodes CDR1 MGHRA and CDR2 YSYEKL. In nucleotides, the CDR3 is TGCGCCAGCAGCCCACCGGGACAGGTTTCACCCCTCCACTTT. It codes for CASSPPGQVSPLHF.

This clonotype was detected a few times. Here the CDR3 reads CSAEAGSREQYF. CDR3 bases: TGCAGTGCGGAAGCGGGCTCCCGCGAGCAGTACTTC. The chain employs TRBV20-1 and TRBJ2-7; weak D call: TRBD2 (6 bases). The germline V and J ends were trimmed by 6 bases and 6 bases, with 15 bases remaining between them. Germline loops: CDR1 DFQATT, CDR2 SNEGSKA (reference sequence). The CDR3 sequence is 12 residues long.

This clonotype was seen a few times. V is TRBV7-3 and J is TRBJ2-1, with D perhaps TRBD2 (6 bases). The germline V and J ends were trimmed by 1 base and 5 bases, with 18 bases remaining between them. Germline V gene lookup returns CDR1 SGHTA and CDR2 FQGTGA. This CDR3 contains 17 residues. In DNA form, the CDR3 reads TGTGCCAGCAGCTTAATTCCCTTCGGGGGAGGCAACAATGAGCAGTTCTTC. Translated: CASSLIPFGGGNNEQFF.

The rearrangement uses TRBV4-1 and TRBJ2-1, with a tentative D call TRBD1 (5 bases). The CDR3 length is 14 residues. The germline V and J ends were trimmed by 1 base and 12 bases, with 16 bases remaining between them. Per the germline V gene, CDR1 is MGHRA and CDR2 is YSYEKL. The CDR3 loop is CASSQGPLYQGQFF. The DNA of the CDR3 is TGCGCCAGCAGCCAAGGCCCTCTCTATCAGGGGCAGTTCTTC.

This clonotype occurred a few times. V and J are TRBV4-2 and TRBJ2-7; the D is unclear. Germline CDR1 and CDR2: LGHNA and YNFKEQ. This CDR3 is 14 amino acids long. V gave up 1 base and J gave up 3 bases, with 10 bases separating them. The CDR3 region has the DNA TGTGCCAGCAGCCAAGGGCAACAGCTCTACGAGCAGTACTTC. It encodes CASSQGQQLYEQYF.

The chain is built from TRBV2 and TRBJ1-6; D is unclear. V was shortened by 1 base and J by 10 bases, with 11 bases between the two germline ends. This CDR3 has 14 amino acids. Germline V gives CDR1 SNHLY, CDR2 FYNNEI. CDR3 residues: CASSEVAAGSPLHF. The CDR3 nucleotides read TGTGCCAGCAGTGAAGTGGCTGCGGGGTCACCCCTCCACTTT.

The V call is TRBV4-3, the J call TRBJ2-7, with D possibly being TRBD1 (6 bases). CDR1 and CDR2 (germline): LGHNA, YSLEER. Trimming stripped 3 bases from V and 3 bases from J, with 21 bases between. The CDR3 consists of 17 residues. The CDR3 loop reads CASSQEKTGSLHYEQYV. The CDR3 bases are TGCGCCAGCAGCCAGGAAAAAACAGGGTCCCTCCACTACGAGCAGTACGTC.

This chain links TRBV5-1 with TRBJ1-1; possible D gene TRBD1, 6 bases. Trimming shortened V by 4 bases and J by 7 bases, and 20 bases separated the two germline ends. CDR1 SGHRS and CDR2 YFSETQ come from the germline V gene. This CDR3 spans 15 amino acids. CDR3 loop: CASSRGGGPSDEAFF. For the CDR3, the DNA is TGCGCCAGCAGCCGAGGGGGGGGCCCGAGTGATGAAGCTTTCTTT. Full variable domain (rest looked up from reference TRBV5-1 and TRBJ1-1): KAGVTQTPRYLIKTRGQQVTLSCSPISGHRSVSWYQQTPGQGLQFLFEYFSETQRNKGNFPGRFSGRQFSNSRSEMNVSTLELGDSALYLCASSRGGGPSDEAFFGQGTRLTVV.

V and J are TRBV3-1 and TRBJ2-1, with a weak D call TRBD2 (6 bases). The V end lost 0 bases, the J end lost 0 bases, and 12 bases lay between the germline ends. The CDR3 runs 17 residues. Germline CDR1 is LGHDT and CDR2 is YNNKEL (reference sequence). The CDR3 region has the DNA TGTGCCAGCAGCCAAGATGGGACTGTTAGCTCCTACAATGAGCAGTTCTTC. Translated, it gives CASSQDGTVSSYNEQFF.

The J gene is TRBJ1-5, the V gene TRBV7-2; a possible D gene is TRBD1 (5 bases). Trimming took 4 bases from V and 6 from J, leaving 16 bases between them. CDR3 length: 15 residues. CDR1 and CDR2 from the germline V gene are SGHTA and FQGNSA. CDR3 bases: TGTGCCAGCAGCTCCCCCCCAGGGATCGGTCAGCCCCAGCATTTT. Encoded protein: CASSSPPGIGQPQHF.

This clonotype was recorded a few times. The V gene is TRBV9, the J gene TRBJ2-5, with 10 bases aligning to TRBD2. Germline V lookup: CDR1 SGDLS, CDR2 YYNGEE. The CDR3 extends over 15 amino acids. J gave up 0 bases and V 2 bases, and 1 base lay outside the gene matches. CDR3 amino acids: CASSVSGRYQETQYF. The CDR3 DNA is TGTGCCAGCAGCGTTAGCGGGAGGTACCAAGAGACCCAGTACTTC.

This clonotype occurred many times. This chain joins TRBV7-6 and TRBJ1-3; perhaps TRBD1 as D (5 bases). Trimming shortened V by 7 bases and J by 2 bases, and 27 bases separated the two germline ends. This CDR3 contains 19 residues. Per germline, CDR1 SGHVS and CDR2 FNYEAQ. The DNA of the CDR3 is TGTGCCAGCACCGTCCCCCCACTTCTTACAGGCTCAGCTGGAAACACCATATATTTT. Translated, it gives CASTVPPLLTGSAGNTIYF.